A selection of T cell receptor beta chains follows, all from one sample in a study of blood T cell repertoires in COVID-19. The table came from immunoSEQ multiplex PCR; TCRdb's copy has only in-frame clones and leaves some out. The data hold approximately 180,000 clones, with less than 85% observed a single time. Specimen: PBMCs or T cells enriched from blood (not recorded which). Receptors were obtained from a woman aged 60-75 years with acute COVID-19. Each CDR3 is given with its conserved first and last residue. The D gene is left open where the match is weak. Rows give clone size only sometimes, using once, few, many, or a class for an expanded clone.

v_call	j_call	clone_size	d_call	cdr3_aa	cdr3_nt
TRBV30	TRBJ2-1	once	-	CAWSLGGRGYNEQFF	TGTGCCTGGAGCTTAGGGGGACGTGGCTACAATGAGCAGTTCTTC
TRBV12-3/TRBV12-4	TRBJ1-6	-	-	CASRPTGWSPLHF	TGTGCCAGCAGGCCTACCGGGTGGTCACCCCTCCACTTT
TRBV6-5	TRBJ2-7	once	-	CASSYSRVSGYEQYF	TGTGCCAGCAGTTACTCTCGGGTCTCCGGGTACGAGCAGTACTTC
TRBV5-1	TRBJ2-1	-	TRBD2	CASSLAGGPPFYNEQFF	TGCGCCAGCAGCTTGGCGGGGGGGCCACCGTTCTACAATGAGCAGTTCTTC
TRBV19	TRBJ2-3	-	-	CASTAEAILDTQYF	TGTGCCAGTACCGCGGAGGCTATACTAGATACGCAGTATTTT
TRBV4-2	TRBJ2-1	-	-	CASSLVKTGTFEVLGSYNEQFF	TGTGCCAGCAGCCTCGTAAAAACCGGGACTTTCGAGGTCCTAGGCTCCTACAATGAGCAGTTCTTC
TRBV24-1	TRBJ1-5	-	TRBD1	CATPGTGDQPQHF	TGTGCCACCCCCGGGACAGGGGATCAGCCCCAGCATTTT
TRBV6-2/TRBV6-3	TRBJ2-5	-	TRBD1	CASTPGQQETQYF	TGTGCCAGCACCCCGGGACAGCAAGAGACCCAGTACTTC
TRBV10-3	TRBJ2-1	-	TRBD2	CAISAKTSGIGNEQFF	TGTGCCATCAGTGCTAAGACTAGCGGGATAGGGAATGAGCAGTTCTTC
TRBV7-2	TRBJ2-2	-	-	CASSPSGRGNTGELFF	TGTGCCAGCAGCCCATCGGGTCGGGGAAACACCGGGGAGCTGTTTTTT